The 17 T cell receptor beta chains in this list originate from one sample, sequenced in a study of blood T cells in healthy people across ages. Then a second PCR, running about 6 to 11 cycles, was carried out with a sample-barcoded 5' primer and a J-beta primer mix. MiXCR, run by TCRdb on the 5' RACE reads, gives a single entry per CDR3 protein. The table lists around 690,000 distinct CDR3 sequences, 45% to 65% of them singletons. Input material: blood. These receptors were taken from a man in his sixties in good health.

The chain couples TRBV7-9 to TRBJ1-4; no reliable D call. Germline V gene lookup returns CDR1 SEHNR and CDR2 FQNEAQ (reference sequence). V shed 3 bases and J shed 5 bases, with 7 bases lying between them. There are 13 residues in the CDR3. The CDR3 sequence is CASSFARNEKLFF. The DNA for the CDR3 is TGTGCCAGCAGCTTCGCCCGCAATGAAAAACTGTTTTTT.

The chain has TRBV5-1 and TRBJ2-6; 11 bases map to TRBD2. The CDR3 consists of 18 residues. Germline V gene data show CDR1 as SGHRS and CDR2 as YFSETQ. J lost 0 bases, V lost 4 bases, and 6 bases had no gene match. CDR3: CASSPLAGGPSGANVLTF. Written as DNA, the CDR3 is TGCGCCAGCAGCCCCCTAGCGGGGGGTCCCTCTGGGGCCAACGTCCTGACTTTC.

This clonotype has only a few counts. This chain's CDR3 is CSVPLADQETQYF. CDR3 sequence (DNA): TGCAGCGTTCCCCTAGCGGACCAAGAGACCCAGTACTTC. The V gene is TRBV29-1, the J gene TRBJ2-5, with 7 bases fitting TRBD2. Germline loops: CDR1 SQVTM, CDR2 ANQGSEA. The CDR3 contains 13 residues. The V gene end was trimmed by 5 bases and the J gene end by 0 bases; junction bases not matched to a gene: 3.

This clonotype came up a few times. In DNA form, the CDR3 reads TGTGCCAGCAGCTTTACGGGGGATGAGCAGTTCTTC. It codes for CASSFTGDEQFF. The chain uses TRBV7-9 and TRBJ2-1, with D possibly being TRBD2 (6 bases). The ends were cut back, 3 bases at V and 8 bases at J, with 8 bases in the middle. The CDR3 consists of 12 residues. Germline V gene sequence: CDR1 SEHNR, CDR2 FQNEAQ (reference sequence). The full variable domain, rest sourced from reference TRBV7-9 and TRBJ2-1, is DTGVSQNPRHKITKRGQNVTFRCDPISEHNRLYWYRQTLGQGPEFLTYFQNEAQLEKSRLLSDRFSAERPKGSFSTLEIQRTEQGDSAMYLCASSFTGDEQFFGPGTRLTVL.

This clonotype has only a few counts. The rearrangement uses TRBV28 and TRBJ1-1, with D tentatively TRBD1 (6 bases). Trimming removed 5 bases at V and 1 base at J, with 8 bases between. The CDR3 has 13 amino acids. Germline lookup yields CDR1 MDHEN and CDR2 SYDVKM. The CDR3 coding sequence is TGTGCCAGCAGTACGGGACAGAACACTGAAGCTTTCTTT. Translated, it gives CASSTGQNTEAFF.

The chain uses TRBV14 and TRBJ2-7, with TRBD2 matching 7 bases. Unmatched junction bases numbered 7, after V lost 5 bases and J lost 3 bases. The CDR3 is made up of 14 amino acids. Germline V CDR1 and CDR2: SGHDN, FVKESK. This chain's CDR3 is CASSERGGLYEQYF. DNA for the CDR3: TGTGCCAGCAGCGAGCGGGGAGGTCTCTACGAGCAGTACTTC.

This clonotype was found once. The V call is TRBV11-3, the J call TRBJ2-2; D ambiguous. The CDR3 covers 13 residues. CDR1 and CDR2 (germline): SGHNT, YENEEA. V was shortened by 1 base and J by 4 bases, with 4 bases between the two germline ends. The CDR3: CASSLVSTGELFF. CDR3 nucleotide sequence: TGTGCCAGCAGCTTAGTGAGCACCGGGGAGCTGTTTTTT. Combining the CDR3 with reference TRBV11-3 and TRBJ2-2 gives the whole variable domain EAGVVQSPRYKIIEKKQPVAFWCNPISGHNTLYWYLQNLGQGPELLIRYENEEAVDDSQLPKDRFSAERLKGVDSTLKIQPAELGDSAVYLCASSLVSTGELFFGEGSRLTVL.

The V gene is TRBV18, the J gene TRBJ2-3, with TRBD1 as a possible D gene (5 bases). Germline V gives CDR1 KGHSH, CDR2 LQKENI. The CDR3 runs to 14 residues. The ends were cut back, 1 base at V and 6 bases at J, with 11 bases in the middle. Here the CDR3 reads CASSPQGSGDTQYF. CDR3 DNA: TGTGCCAGCTCACCACAGGGTTCAGGGGATACGCAGTATTTT.

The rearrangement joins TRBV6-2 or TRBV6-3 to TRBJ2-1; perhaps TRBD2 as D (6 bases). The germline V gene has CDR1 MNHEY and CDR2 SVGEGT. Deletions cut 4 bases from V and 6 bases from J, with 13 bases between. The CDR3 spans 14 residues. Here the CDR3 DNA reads TGTGCCAGCAGTTTAACCGGGGGTCTCAATGAGCAGTTCTTC. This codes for CASSLTGGLNEQFF.

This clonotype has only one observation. CDR3 loop: CASSRTSGVSYNEQFF. The CDR3, as DNA: TGCGCCAGCAGCCGGACTAGCGGGGTCTCCTACAATGAGCAGTTCTTC. This chain connects TRBV4-1 to TRBJ2-1; TRBD2 matches 12 bases. Per germline, CDR1 MGHRA and CDR2 YSYEKL. Trimming at V came to 4 bases and at J to 0 bases, leaving 1 base not matched to a gene. This CDR3 comprises 16 residues.

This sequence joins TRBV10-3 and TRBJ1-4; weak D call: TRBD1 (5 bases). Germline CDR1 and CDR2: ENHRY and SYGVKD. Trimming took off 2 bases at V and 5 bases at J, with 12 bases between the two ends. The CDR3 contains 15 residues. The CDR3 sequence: CAISEELGENEKLFF. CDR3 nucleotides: TGTGCCATCAGTGAGGAGTTGGGGGAGAATGAAAAACTGTTTTTT.

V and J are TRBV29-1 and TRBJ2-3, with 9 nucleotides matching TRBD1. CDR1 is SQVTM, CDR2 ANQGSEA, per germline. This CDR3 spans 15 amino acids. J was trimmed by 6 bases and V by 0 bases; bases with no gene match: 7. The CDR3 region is CSVEDGRTGDDTQYF. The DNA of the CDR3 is TGCAGCGTTGAAGATGGGCGGACAGGGGACGATACGCAGTATTTT.

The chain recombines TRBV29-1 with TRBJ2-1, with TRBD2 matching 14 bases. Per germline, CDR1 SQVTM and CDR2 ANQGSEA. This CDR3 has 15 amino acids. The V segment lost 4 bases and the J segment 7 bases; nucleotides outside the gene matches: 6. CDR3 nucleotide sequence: TGCAGCGTTGTGACTAGCGGGGGGGCTGGGAATGAGCAGTTCTTC. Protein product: CSVVTSGGAGNEQFF.

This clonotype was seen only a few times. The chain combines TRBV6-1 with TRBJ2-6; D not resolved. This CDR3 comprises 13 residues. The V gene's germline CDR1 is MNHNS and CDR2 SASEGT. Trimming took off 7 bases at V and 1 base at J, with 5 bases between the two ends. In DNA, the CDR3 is TGTGCCAGCATTAATTCTGGGGCCAACGTCCTGACTTTC. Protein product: CASINSGANVLTF.

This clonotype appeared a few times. CDR3 in amino acids: CASSQAAGTRSSYEQYF. The CDR3 DNA sequence: TGCGCCAGCAGCCAAGCGGCTGGGACGCGTAGCTCCTACGAGCAGTACTTC. This chain joins TRBV4-1 and TRBJ2-7; possibly TRBD1 or TRBD2 for D (5 bases each). CDR1 and CDR2 (germline): MGHRA, YSYEKL. This CDR3 contains 17 residues. V was pared by 1 base and J by 0 bases, with 16 bases between.

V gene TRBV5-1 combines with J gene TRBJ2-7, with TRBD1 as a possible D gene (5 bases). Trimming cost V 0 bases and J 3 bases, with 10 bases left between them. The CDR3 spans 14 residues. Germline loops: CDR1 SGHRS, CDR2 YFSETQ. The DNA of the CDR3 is TGCGCCAGCAGCTTGGAAGGGGCCCTCTACGAGCAGTACTTC. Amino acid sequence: CASSLEGALYEQYF.

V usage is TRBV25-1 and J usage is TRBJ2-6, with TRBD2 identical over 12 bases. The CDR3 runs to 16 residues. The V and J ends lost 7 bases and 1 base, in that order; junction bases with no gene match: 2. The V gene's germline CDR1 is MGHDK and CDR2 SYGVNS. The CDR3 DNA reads TGTGCCAGCAACGGACTAGCGGGGTCTGGGGCCAACGTCCTGACTTTC. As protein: CASNGLAGSGANVLTF.